This T cell receptor beta chain was profiled in a study of T cell responses to AZD1222 COVID-19 vaccine. Findings and limits, study-wide: The donor group comprised mostly white British people and more females; the analysis possibly underestimated clonal diversity. Sampling captured repertoires only after the peak T cell response. A reported finding is that nearly half of spike-specific TCRs target unmutated variant regions.

Method: immunoSEQ multiplex PCR; TCRdb's copy keeps in-frame clones and lacks some. The data hold 45,000 to 60,000 clones, with about three quarters observed a single time. CDR3 length: 15 amino acids. Germline V gene lookup returns CDR1 MNHEY and CDR2 SVGAGI. Trimming left V 8 bases short and J 1 base short, with 15 bases between. As for this clone: Its matching antigen is unknown.

The TCR originated in an adult in good health. This material consisted of peripheral blood, taken on day 0 of AZD1222 vaccination. The V call is TRBV6-5, the J call TRBJ1-5, with TRBD1 as a possible D gene (5 bases). The CDR3 reads CASRINDRSNQPQHF. The CDR3 DNA sequence: TGTGCCAGCCGGATTAACGACAGAAGCAATCAGCCCCAGCATTTT.